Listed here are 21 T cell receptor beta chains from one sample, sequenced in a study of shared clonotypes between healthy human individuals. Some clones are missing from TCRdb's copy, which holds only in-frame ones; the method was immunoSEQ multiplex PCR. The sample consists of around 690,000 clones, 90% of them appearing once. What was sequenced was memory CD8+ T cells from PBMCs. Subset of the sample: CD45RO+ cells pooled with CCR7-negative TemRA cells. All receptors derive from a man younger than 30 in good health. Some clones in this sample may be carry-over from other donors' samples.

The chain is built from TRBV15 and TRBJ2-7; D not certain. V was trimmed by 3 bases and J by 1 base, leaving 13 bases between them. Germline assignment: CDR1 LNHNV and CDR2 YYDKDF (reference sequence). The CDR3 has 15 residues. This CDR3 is CATSRAKGPSYEQYF. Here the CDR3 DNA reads TGTGCCACCAGCAGGGCAAAGGGCCCTTCCTACGAGCAGTACTTC.

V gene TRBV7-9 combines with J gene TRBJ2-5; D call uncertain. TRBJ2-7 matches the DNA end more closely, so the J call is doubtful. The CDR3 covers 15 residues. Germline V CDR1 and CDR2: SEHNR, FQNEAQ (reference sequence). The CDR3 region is CASSLGQASSYEQYF. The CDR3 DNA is TGTGCCAGCAGCTTAGGCCAGGCTAGCTCCTACGAGCAGTACTTC.

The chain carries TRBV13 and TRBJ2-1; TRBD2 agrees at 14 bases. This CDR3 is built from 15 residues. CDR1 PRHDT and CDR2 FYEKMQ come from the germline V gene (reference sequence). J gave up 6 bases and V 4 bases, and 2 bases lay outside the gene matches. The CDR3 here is CASSSGLAGVNEQFF. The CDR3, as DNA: TGTGCCAGCAGCTCGGGACTAGCGGGAGTCAATGAGCAGTTCTTC.

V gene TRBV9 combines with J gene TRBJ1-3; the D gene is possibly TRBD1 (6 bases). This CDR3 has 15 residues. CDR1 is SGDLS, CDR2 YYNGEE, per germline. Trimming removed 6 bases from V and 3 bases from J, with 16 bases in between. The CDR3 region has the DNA TGTGCCAGCAACCCTCAGGGGTTTAGTGGAAACACCATATATTTT. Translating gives CASNPQGFSGNTIYF.

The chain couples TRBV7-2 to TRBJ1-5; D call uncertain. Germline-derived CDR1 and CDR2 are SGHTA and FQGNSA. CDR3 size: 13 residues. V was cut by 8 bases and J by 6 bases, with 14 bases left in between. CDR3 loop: CASADSQVQPQHF. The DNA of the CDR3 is TGTGCCAGCGCTGACTCTCAGGTTCAGCCCCAGCATTTT.

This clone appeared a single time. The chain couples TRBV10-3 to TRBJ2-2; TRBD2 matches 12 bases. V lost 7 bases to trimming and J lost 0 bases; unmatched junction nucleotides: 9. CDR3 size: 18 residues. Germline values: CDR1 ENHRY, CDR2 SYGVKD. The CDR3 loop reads CAIMLAGGRGANTGELFF. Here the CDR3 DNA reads TGTGCCATCATGCTAGCGGGAGGGCGCGGAGCGAACACCGGGGAGCTGTTTTTT.

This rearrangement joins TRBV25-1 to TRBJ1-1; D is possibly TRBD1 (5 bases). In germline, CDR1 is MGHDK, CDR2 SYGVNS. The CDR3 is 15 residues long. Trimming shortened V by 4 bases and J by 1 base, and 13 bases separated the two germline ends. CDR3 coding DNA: TGTGCCAGCAGTGCCCGGAAGGGACCGAACACTGAAGCTTTCTTT. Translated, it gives CASSARKGPNTEAFF.

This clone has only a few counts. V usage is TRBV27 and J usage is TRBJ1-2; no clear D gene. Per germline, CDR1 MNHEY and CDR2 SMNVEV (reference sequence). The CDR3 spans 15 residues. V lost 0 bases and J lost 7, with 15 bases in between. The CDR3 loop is CASSLSLGGSGGYTF. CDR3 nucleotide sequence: TGTGCCAGCAGTTTATCGTTGGGCGGGAGCGGTGGCTACACCTTC.

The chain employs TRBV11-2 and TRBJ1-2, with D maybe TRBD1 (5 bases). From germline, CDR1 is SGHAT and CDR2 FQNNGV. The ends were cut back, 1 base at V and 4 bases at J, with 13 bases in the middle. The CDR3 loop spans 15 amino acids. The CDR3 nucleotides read TGTGCCAGCAGCTTAGTATCGGGGGATCCCTATGGCTACACCTTC. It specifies CASSLVSGDPYGYTF. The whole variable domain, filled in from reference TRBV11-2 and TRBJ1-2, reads EAGVAQSPRYKIIEKRQSVAFWCNPISGHATLYWYQQILGQGPKLLIQFQNNGVVDDSQLPKDRFSAERLKGVDSTLKIQPAKLEDSAVYLCASSLVSGDPYGYTFGSGTRLTVV.

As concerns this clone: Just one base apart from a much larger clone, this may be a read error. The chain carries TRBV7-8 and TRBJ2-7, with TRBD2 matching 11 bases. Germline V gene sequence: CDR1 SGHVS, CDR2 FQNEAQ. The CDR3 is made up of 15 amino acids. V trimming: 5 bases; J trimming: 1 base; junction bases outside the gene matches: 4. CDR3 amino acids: CASSGGTSGSYEQYF. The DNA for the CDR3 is TGTGCCAGCAGCGGAGGGACTAGCGGTTCCTACGAGCAGTACTTC.

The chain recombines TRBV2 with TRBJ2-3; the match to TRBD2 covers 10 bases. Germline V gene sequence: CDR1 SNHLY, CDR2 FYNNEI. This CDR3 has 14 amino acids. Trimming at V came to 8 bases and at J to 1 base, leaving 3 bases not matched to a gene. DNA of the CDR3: TGTGCCAGCCCCGGGACTAGCGGCACAGATACGCAGTATTTT. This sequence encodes CASPGTSGTDTQYF.

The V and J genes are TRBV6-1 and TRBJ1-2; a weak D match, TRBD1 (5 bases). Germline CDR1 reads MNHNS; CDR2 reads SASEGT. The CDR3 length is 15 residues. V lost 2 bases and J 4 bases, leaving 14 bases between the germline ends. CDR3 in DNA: TGTGCCAGCAGTGAATCCAGCAGGGCCTCCTATGGCTACACCTTC. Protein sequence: CASSESSRASYGYTF.

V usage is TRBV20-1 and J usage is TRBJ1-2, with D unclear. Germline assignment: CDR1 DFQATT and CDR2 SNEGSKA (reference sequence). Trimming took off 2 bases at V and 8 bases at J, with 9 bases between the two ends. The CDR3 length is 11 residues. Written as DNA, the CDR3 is TGCAGTGCTAGAAGGCCCTGCGGCTACACCTTC. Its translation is CSARRPCGYTF.

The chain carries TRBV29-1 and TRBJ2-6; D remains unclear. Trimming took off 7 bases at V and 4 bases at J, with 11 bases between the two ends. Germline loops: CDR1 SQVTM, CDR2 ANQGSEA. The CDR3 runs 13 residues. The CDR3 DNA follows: TGCAGCGCCTTGGATGGCGGGGCCAACGTCCTGACTTTC. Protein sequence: CSALDGGANVLTF.

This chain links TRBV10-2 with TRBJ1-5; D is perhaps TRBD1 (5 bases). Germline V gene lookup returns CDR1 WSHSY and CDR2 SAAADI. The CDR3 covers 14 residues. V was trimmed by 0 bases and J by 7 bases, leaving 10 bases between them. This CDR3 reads CASSESKGRQPQHF. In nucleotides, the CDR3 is TGCGCCAGCAGTGAGTCTAAGGGGAGGCAGCCCCAGCATTTT.

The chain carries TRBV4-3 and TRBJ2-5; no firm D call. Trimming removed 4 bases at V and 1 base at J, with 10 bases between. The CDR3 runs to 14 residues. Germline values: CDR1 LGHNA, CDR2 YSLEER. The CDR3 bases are TGCGCCAGCAGCCCCTATATAGGCCAAGAGACCCAGTACTTC. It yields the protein CASSPYIGQETQYF.

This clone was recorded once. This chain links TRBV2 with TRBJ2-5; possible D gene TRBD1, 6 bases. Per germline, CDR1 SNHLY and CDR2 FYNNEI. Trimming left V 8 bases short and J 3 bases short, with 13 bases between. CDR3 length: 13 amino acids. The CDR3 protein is CASLPGDKETQYF. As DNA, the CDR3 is TGTGCCAGCCTCCCTGGGGACAAAGAGACCCAGTACTTC.

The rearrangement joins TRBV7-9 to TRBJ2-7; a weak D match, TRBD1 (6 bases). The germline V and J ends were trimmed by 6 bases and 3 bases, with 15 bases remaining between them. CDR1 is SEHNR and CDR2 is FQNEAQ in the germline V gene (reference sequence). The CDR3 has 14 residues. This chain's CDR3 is CASSDGGGYYEQYF. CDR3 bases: TGTGCCAGCAGTGATGGGGGCGGCTACTACGAGCAGTACTTC.

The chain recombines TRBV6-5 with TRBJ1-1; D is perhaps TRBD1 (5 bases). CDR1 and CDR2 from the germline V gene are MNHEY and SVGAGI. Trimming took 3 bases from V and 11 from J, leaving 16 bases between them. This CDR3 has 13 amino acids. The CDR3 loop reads CASSYSGTVSAFF. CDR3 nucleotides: TGTGCCAGCAGTTATTCCGGGACGGTGTCTGCTTTCTTT.

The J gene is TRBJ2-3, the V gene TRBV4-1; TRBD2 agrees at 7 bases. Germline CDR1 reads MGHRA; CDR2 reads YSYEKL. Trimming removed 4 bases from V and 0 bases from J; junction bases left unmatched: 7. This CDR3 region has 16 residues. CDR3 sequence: CASSPKLAVSTDTQYF. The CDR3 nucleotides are TGCGCCAGCAGCCCCAAGCTAGCGGTGAGCACAGATACGCAGTATTTT.

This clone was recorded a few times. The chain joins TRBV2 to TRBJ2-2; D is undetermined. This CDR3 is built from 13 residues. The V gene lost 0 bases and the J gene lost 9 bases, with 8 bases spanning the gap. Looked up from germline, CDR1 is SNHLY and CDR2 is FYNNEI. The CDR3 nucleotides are TGTGCCAGCAGTGAAGCGCCGAGGTGGGAGCTGTTTTTT. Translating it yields CASSEAPRWELFF.